These 7 T cell receptor beta chains were sequenced from one sample in a study of shared clonotypes between healthy human individuals. Profiled with immunoSEQ multiplex PCR; TCRdb holds only in-frame clones, not every one. The sample has about 980,000 clones; roughly 72% are singletons. The material sequenced was memory CD4+ T cells sorted from blood. The subset was: CD45RA-negative fraction. Receptor source: a man between 18 and 35 years old in good health.

V is TRBV7-2 and J is TRBJ2-6; D gene unclear. Between the trimmed V and J ends, which lost 5 bases and 1 base, there was a span of 12 bases. Germline V gene sequence: CDR1 SGHTA, CDR2 FQGNSA. The CDR3 loop spans 16 amino acids. The CDR3 loop reads CASSPRVGSGANVLTF. Here the CDR3 DNA reads TGTGCCAGCAGCCCACGTGTGGGTTCTGGGGCCAACGTCCTGACTTTC.

This clone has only a few counts. V and J are TRBV29-1 and TRBJ1-1; tentative D call: TRBD1 (6 bases). The CDR3 loop spans 13 amino acids. The germline CDR1 and CDR2 sequences are SQVTM and ANQGSEA. Deletions cut 6 bases from V and 2 bases from J, with 13 bases between. As DNA, the CDR3 is TGCAGCGTGTTCACAGGGCGTAACACTGAAGCTTTCTTT. This sequence encodes CSVFTGRNTEAFF.

This clone was seen a handful of times. The CDR3 nucleotides are TGTGCCTGGAACCCTTTCGGGACAGGGGAATATGTGAACTATGGCTACACCTTC. This encodes CAWNPFGTGEYVNYGYTF. The rearrangement uses TRBV30 and TRBJ1-2; TRBD1 matches 10 bases. Germline V gives CDR1 GTSNPN, CDR2 SVGIG (reference sequence). V was clipped by 4 bases and J by 2 bases; unmatched bases: 16. CDR3 size: 18 residues.

The chain combines TRBV5-4 with TRBJ1-2; no firm D call. CDR1 SGHNT and CDR2 YYREEE come from the germline V gene (reference sequence). This CDR3 has 16 amino acids. The V and J ends lost 4 bases and 0 bases respectively, with 16 bases between them. The DNA for the CDR3 is TGTGCCAGCAGCAATCTCAGAAAAGATTCTAACTATGGCTACACCTTC. Protein sequence: CASSNLRKDSNYGYTF.

The V gene is TRBV5-1, the J gene TRBJ2-2; 8 nucleotides agree with TRBD1. CDR1 and CDR2 from the germline V gene are SGHRS and YFSETQ. Unmatched junction bases numbered 6, after V lost 4 bases and J lost 4 bases. This CDR3 contains 15 residues. Here the CDR3 reads CASSRTTGGTGELFF. For the CDR3, the DNA is TGCGCCAGCAGCAGAACCACAGGGGGCACCGGGGAGCTGTTTTTT.

The count of this clone is one. The rearrangement joins TRBV6-1 to TRBJ2-3; 8 positions match TRBD1. The CDR3 is 14 amino acids. The germline CDR1 and CDR2 sequences are MNHNS and SASEGT. The J segment lost 9 bases and the V segment lost 5 bases, leaving 10 bases of the junction unmatched. As DNA, the CDR3 is TGTGCCAGCAGTCCGGGACAGGTACCGTGGACGCAGTATTTT. This translates into CASSPGQVPWTQYF.

This clone came up once. This chain joins TRBV30 and TRBJ2-5; D call uncertain. The CDR3 length is 11 residues. V lost 2 bases and J lost 5, with 6 bases in between. CDR1 and CDR2 from the germline V gene are GTSNPN and SVGIG (reference sequence). The CDR3 DNA reads TGTGCCTGGAGTTCGGCGGAGACCCAGTACTTC. It yields the protein CAWSSAETQYF.